This TCR beta chain is from a study of T cell clones after liver transplantation. Here immunoSEQ multiplex PCR was the method, and the copy in TCRdb shows in-frame clones only, minus some. The sample has 72,000 or so clones; roughly 85% are singletons. The CDR3 runs 13 residues. Germline CDR1 LGHNT, CDR2 FRNRAP. V lost 5 bases, J lost 4 bases, and 8 bases lay in between. This clonotype was sampled from a human patient who received a liver transplant. A share of the T cells may be of graft donor origin. The starting material was CD4+ T cells from blood, obtained at the 22-month timepoint. The chain carries TRBV12-5 and TRBJ2-2; D unresolved. The DNA of the CDR3 is TGTGCTAGTGGTCCCTCGGGCACCGGGGAGCTGTTTTTT. Residues: CASGPSGTGELFF.